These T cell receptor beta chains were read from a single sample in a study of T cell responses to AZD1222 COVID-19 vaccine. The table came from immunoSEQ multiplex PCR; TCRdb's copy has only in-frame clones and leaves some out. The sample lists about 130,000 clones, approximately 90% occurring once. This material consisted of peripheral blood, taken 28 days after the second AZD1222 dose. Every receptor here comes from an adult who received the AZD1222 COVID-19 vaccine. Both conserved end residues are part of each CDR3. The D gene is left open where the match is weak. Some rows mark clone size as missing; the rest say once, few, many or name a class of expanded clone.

CDR3 protein: CASSPGGGMNTEAFF
CDR3 DNA: TGTGCCAGCAGCCCCGGTGGAGGGATGAACACTGAAGCTTTCTTT
D gene: NA
clone size: NA
J gene: TRBJ1-1
V gene: TRBV9

CDR3 protein: CASSFNSGNTIYF
CDR3 DNA: TGCGCCAGCAGCTTTAACTCTGGAAACACCATATATTTT
D gene: NA
clone size: few
J gene: TRBJ1-3
V gene: TRBV5-1

CDR3 protein: CASSPQRGVKPQHF
CDR3 DNA: TGTGCCAGCAGTCCCCAGAGGGGTGTGAAGCCCCAGCATTTT
D gene: NA
clone size: NA
J gene: TRBJ1-5
V gene: TRBV28

CDR3 protein: CASSYSLAEETQYF
CDR3 DNA: TGTGCCAGCAGTTACTCCCTAGCGGAAGAGACCCAGTACTTC
D gene: TRBD2
clone size: NA
J gene: TRBJ2-5
V gene: TRBV6-5

CDR3 protein: CASSLVRRTRLGNTIYF
CDR3 DNA: TGTGCCAGCAGCTTAGTAAGGCGGACTCGGCTCGGAAACACCATATATTTT
D gene: NA
clone size: NA
J gene: TRBJ1-3
V gene: TRBV7-8

CDR3 protein: CASSIRTVNEKLFF
CDR3 DNA: TGTGCCAGTAGTATAAGAACAGTTAATGAAAAACTGTTTTTT
D gene: NA
clone size: NA
J gene: TRBJ1-4
V gene: TRBV19

CDR3 protein: CATSDPAGRGATGELFF
CDR3 DNA: TGTGCCACCAGTGATCCGGCGGGACGGGGGGCCACCGGGGAGCTGTTTTTT
D gene: NA
clone size: few
J gene: TRBJ2-2
V gene: TRBV24-1

CDR3 protein: CASSADPQNYGYTF
CDR3 DNA: TGTGCCAGCAGCGCAGACCCCCAAAACTATGGCTACACCTTC
D gene: NA
clone size: NA
J gene: TRBJ1-2
V gene: TRBV9

CDR3 protein: CASRRDLSNQPQHF
CDR3 DNA: TGTGCCAGCAGAAGGGACCTAAGCAATCAGCCCCAGCATTTT
D gene: NA
clone size: NA
J gene: TRBJ1-5
V gene: TRBV27

CDR3 protein: CASRQTGRTIYF
CDR3 DNA: TGTGCCAGCAGGCAGACAGGACGCACCATATATTTT
D gene: NA
clone size: once
J gene: TRBJ1-3
V gene: TRBV6-5

CDR3 protein: CASSPTTEVYGYTF
CDR3 DNA: TGTGCCAGCTCACCAACTACAGAAGTCTATGGCTACACCTTC
D gene: NA
clone size: NA
J gene: TRBJ1-2
V gene: TRBV18

CDR3 protein: CASSELGRGQRNEQFF
CDR3 DNA: TGTGCCAGCAGTGAATTGGGCAGGGGGCAGCGGAATGAGCAGTTCTTC
D gene: TRBD1
clone size: NA
J gene: TRBJ2-1
V gene: TRBV25-1

CDR3 protein: CASSVGAAGRQTQYF
CDR3 DNA: TGTGCCAGCAGCGTAGGGGCCGCGGGCCGTCAAACGCAGTATTTT
D gene: NA
clone size: NA
J gene: TRBJ2-3
V gene: TRBV9

CDR3 protein: CSVRRATDTQYF
CDR3 DNA: TGCAGCGTTCGTAGGGCCACAGATACGCAGTATTTT
D gene: NA
clone size: NA
J gene: TRBJ2-3
V gene: TRBV29-1

CDR3 protein: CASSLQGGRENIQYF
CDR3 DNA: TGTGCCAGCAGCCTACAGGGTGGAAGAGAAAACATTCAGTACTTC
D gene: NA
clone size: NA
J gene: TRBJ2-4
V gene: TRBV6-6

CDR3 protein: CASSRHNTYQETQYF
CDR3 DNA: TGTGCCAGCAGCCGGCATAATACGTACCAAGAGACCCAGTACTTC
D gene: NA
clone size: NA
J gene: TRBJ2-5
V gene: TRBV7-2

CDR3 protein: CASSLIRDRVADTQYF
CDR3 DNA: TGCGCCAGCAGCTTGATCCGGGACAGGGTCGCAGATACGCAGTATTTT
D gene: TRBD1
clone size: NA
J gene: TRBJ2-3
V gene: TRBV5-1

CDR3 protein: CASLRTATGVRTGELFF
CDR3 DNA: TGTGCCAGCCTCCGAACCGCTACAGGGGTCCGCACCGGGGAGCTGTTTTTT
D gene: TRBD1
clone size: NA
J gene: TRBJ2-2
V gene: TRBV19

CDR3 protein: CASSQTGLAGDEQFF
CDR3 DNA: TGCGCCAGCAGCCAAACCGGACTAGCGGGGGATGAGCAGTTCTTC
D gene: TRBD2
clone size: once
J gene: TRBJ2-1
V gene: TRBV4-1